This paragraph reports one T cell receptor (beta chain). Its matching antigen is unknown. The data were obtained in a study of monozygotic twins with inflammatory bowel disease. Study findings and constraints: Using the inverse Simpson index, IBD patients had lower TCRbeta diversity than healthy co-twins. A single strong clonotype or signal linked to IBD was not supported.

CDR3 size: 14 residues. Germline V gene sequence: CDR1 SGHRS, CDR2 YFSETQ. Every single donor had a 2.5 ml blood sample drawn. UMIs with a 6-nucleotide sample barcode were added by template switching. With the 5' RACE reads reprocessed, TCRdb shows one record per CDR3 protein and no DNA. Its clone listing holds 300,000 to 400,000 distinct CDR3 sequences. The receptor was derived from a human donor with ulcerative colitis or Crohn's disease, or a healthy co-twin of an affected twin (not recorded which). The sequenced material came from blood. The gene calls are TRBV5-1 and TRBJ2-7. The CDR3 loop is CASSLDGSSYEQYF.